This T cell receptor (beta chain) was recovered during a study of control samples from healthy donors and cancer patients. This CDR3 is built from 14 residues. V lost 3 bases and J lost 7, with 16 bases in between. Looked up from germline, CDR1 is SGHVS and CDR2 is FNYEAQ. The protocol was immunoSEQ multiplex PCR, while the TCRdb copy is restricted to in-frame clones and leaves out a portion. The sample contains tens of thousands of clones, roughly 90% of which appear only once. The sequenced material came from PBMCs. This chain links TRBV7-6 with TRBJ2-7; D might be TRBD1 (5 bases). This receptor was taken from a man aged 25-45 years with colorectal cancer. CDR3 protein: CASSLGQPSGEQYF. CDR3 nucleotides: TGTGCCAGCAGCTTGGGGCAGCCCTCCGGAGAGCAGTACTTC.